The 22 T cell receptor beta chains given below trace back to one sample, sequenced in a study of cytomegalovirus exposure and HLA in healthy donors. The PCR made use of 60 Vbeta and 13 Jbeta primers. The data were produced by immunoSEQ multiplex PCR, yet TCRdb's version contains in-frame clones alone and is incomplete. Of roughly 99,000 clones in the sample, 82% were seen once. Sequencing was done on a sample of PBMCs. The receptors were sampled from a man aged 25-45 years in good health and CMV-seropositive.

This clone was detected only a few times. Here the CDR3 DNA reads TGTGCCAGTTTTTCTCAGGGGGCCGGGAACACTGAAGCTTTCTTT. Residues: CASFSQGAGNTEAFF. The chain is built from TRBV19 and TRBJ1-1; 8 bases fit TRBD1. The J segment lost 1 base and the V segment lost 8 bases, leaving 9 bases of the junction unmatched. This CDR3 comprises 15 residues. Germline lookup yields CDR1 LNHDA and CDR2 SQIVND (reference sequence).

The chain couples TRBV18 to TRBJ2-7; TRBD1 matches 7 bases. The CDR3 loop spans 15 amino acids. Germline V lookup: CDR1 KGHSH, CDR2 LQKENI. Unmatched junction bases numbered 9, after V lost 6 bases and J lost 1 base. CDR3 protein: CASSPGTAHSYEQYF. The DNA for the CDR3 is TGTGCCAGCTCCCCAGGGACAGCTCATTCCTACGAGCAGTACTTC.

This clone has only a few counts. This chain links TRBV19 with TRBJ1-6, with 8 bases that match TRBD1. V lost 4 bases and J lost 7; bases outside the gene matches: 3. Germline lookup yields CDR1 LNHDA and CDR2 SQIVND (reference sequence). The CDR3 length is 14 residues. CDR3 in amino acids: CASSRQGINSPLHF. The CDR3 bases are TGTGCCAGTAGTAGACAGGGGATAAATTCACCCCTCCACTTT. Combining the CDR3 with reference TRBV19 and TRBJ1-6 gives the whole variable domain DGGITQSPKYLFRKEGQNVTLSCEQNLNHDAMYWYRQDPGQGLRLIYYSQIVNDFQKGDIAEGYSVSREKKESFPLTVTSAQKNPTAFYLCASSRQGINSPLHFGNGTRLTVT.

The rearrangement links TRBV7-9 to TRBJ2-7; possibly TRBD1 for D (5 bases). CDR3 length equals 15 residues. Trimming stripped 5 bases from V and 4 bases from J, with 18 bases between. In germline, CDR1 is SEHNR, CDR2 FQNEAQ (reference sequence). CDR3 sequence: CASSTREAGSYEQYF. In nucleotides, the CDR3 is TGTGCCAGCAGCACCAGGGAAGCTGGTAGTTACGAGCAGTACTTC.

This clone has a single count. The chain recombines TRBV2 with TRBJ2-3; the D gene is possibly TRBD2 (7 bases). There are 14 residues in the CDR3. V was clipped by 8 bases and J by 5 bases, with 17 bases between them. Germline CDR1 and CDR2: SNHLY and FYNNEI. The CDR3 region is CASAIQGGGDTQYF. The CDR3 DNA sequence: TGTGCCAGCGCTATACAGGGAGGGGGAGATACGCAGTATTTT.

This chain links TRBV2 with TRBJ2-7, with TRBD2 matching over 9 bases. Trimming at V came to 10 bases and at J to 3 bases, leaving 7 bases not matched to a gene. Germline CDR1 reads SNHLY; CDR2 reads FYNNEI. The CDR3 has 13 residues. CDR3 coding DNA: TGTGCCACCAGACTAGCGGAGAACTACGAGCAGTACTTC. This translates into CATRLAENYEQYF.

The chain carries TRBV12-5 and TRBJ1-5; 7 nucleotides line up with TRBD1. This CDR3 has 16 amino acids. Germline CDR1 reads LGHNT; CDR2 reads FRNRAP. Unmatched junction bases numbered 7, after V lost 5 bases and J lost 0 bases. Here the CDR3 DNA reads TGTGCTAGTGGTGGTGACAGGGCCCTTAGCAATCAGCCCCAGCATTTT. Translation gives CASGGDRALSNQPQHF.

The chain has TRBV21-1 and TRBJ2-3; TRBD1, as called in the table, went unchecked against the DNA. TRBV21-1 is recorded as a pseudogene. The CDR3 runs to 17 residues. The CDR3: CASSNDVGTGVADTQYF. The CDR3 DNA reads as TGTGCCAGCAGCAACGATGTAGGGACAGGGGTGGCAGATACGCAGTATTTT.

This clone was observed a few times. The CDR3 reads CASSEGSGGARTYNEQFF. For the CDR3, the DNA is TGCGCCAGCAGTGAAGGGAGCGGGGGGGCCAGGACCTACAATGAGCAGTTCTTC. The genes are TRBV10-1 and TRBJ2-1, with 10 bases aligning to TRBD2. In germline, CDR1 is WNHNN, CDR2 SYGVQD (reference sequence). The CDR3 extends over 18 amino acids. The V segment lost 3 bases and the J segment 2 bases; nucleotides outside the gene matches: 10.

With regard to this clone: Other DNA sequences in the same sample also yield this CDR3. The chain links TRBV30 to TRBJ2-5; TRBD2 matches at 10 bases. CDR1 and CDR2 from the germline V gene are GTSNPN and SVGIG (reference sequence). V was pared by 0 bases and J by 5 bases, with 6 bases of the junction left unmatched. This CDR3 has 15 amino acids. Written as DNA, the CDR3 is TGTGCCTGGAGTGTGGGTCTAGCGGGGGAGGAGACCCAGTACTTC. It codes for CAWSVGLAGEETQYF.

The J gene is TRBJ1-6, the V gene TRBV7-9, with D possibly TRBD1 on 6 matching bases. V lost 0 bases, J lost 9 bases, and 15 bases lay in between. Germline values: CDR1 SEHNR, CDR2 FQNEAQ (reference sequence). This CDR3 contains 16 residues. The CDR3 bases are TGTGCCAGCAGCTTAGCCGGGGGGCGCTACTCTTCACCCCTCCACTTT. Translating it yields CASSLAGGRYSSPLHF.

The chain joins TRBV5-4 to TRBJ2-7, with 7 bases identical to TRBD1. J gave up 5 bases and V 4 bases, and 9 bases lay outside the gene matches. Germline V gene lookup returns CDR1 SGHNT and CDR2 YYREEE (reference sequence). CDR3 length: 14 amino acids. In nucleotides, the CDR3 is TGTGCCAGCAGCCCTATACAGGGGTTCGACGAGCAGTACTTC. Its translation: CASSPIQGFDEQYF.

This clone occurred once. V and J are TRBV6-5 and TRBJ1-5, with unresolved D. CDR1 is MNHEY, CDR2 SVGAGI, per germline. This CDR3 has 15 amino acids. V lost 0 bases, J lost 1 base, and 7 bases lay in between. The CDR3 bases are TGTGCCAGCAGTTACTCCGCCGGGAGCAATCAGCCCCAGCATTTT. Translation gives CASSYSAGSNQPQHF.

The gene calls are TRBV13 and TRBJ2-1; D may be TRBD1 (5 bases). The CDR3 is 13 amino acids. The V end lost 7 bases, the J end lost 1 base, and 8 bases lay between the germline ends. The V gene's germline CDR1 is PRHDT and CDR2 FYEKMQ (reference sequence). DNA for the CDR3: TGTGCCAGCACCCGACAGTCCTACAATGAGCAGTTCTTC. It is translated as CASTRQSYNEQFF. Combining the CDR3 with reference TRBV13 and TRBJ2-1 gives the whole variable domain AAGVIQSPRHLIKEKRETATLKCYPIPRHDTVYWYQQGPGQDPQFLISFYEKMQSDKGSIPDRFSAQQFSDYHSELNMSSLELGDSALYFCASTRQSYNEQFFGPGTRLTVL.

The chain employs TRBV9 and TRBJ2-7; D call uncertain. Trimming pared 0 bases from V and 6 bases from J, leaving 10 bases between. The CDR3 length is 13 residues. The germline V gene has CDR1 SGDLS and CDR2 YYNGEE. CDR3 bases: TGTGCCAGCAGCGTAGCAGCCCAGCGCGAGCAGTACTTC. Translating gives CASSVAAQREQYF.

The chain has TRBV2 and TRBJ1-1; D possibly corresponds to TRBD1 (6 bases). CDR1 and CDR2 (germline): SNHLY, FYNNEI. The CDR3 is made up of 16 amino acids. The V end was cut by 3 bases, the J end by 0 bases, with 14 bases between. CDR3 nucleotides: TGTGCCAGCAGTGATGGGGCAGGGGTCTTGAACACTGAAGCTTTCTTT. The encoded protein is CASSDGAGVLNTEAFF.

This clone has just one count. V is TRBV5-1 and J is TRBJ2-7; TRBD1 matches 9 bases. Germline CDR1 reads SGHRS; CDR2 reads YFSETQ. Losses at the gene ends were 4 bases for V and 5 bases for J; bases not matched to a gene: 7. This CDR3 spans 14 amino acids. The CDR3 DNA follows: TGCGCCAGCAGCCTCGGGACAGGGATCAACGAGCAGTACTTC. Protein sequence: CASSLGTGINEQYF.

This rearrangement joins TRBV7-9 to TRBJ2-3; TRBD1 aligns across 8 bases. This CDR3 is 14 amino acids long. The germline V gene encodes CDR1 SEHNR and CDR2 FQNEAQ (reference sequence). V shed 3 bases, J shed 2 bases, and the junction held 1 base outside the gene matches. The DNA of the CDR3 is TGTGCCAGCAGCTTGACAGGGGTCACAGATACGCAGTATTTT. Its protein product is CASSLTGVTDTQYF.

V gene TRBV5-1 combines with J gene TRBJ2-1, with 7 bases lining up with TRBD1. CDR1 is SGHRS, CDR2 YFSETQ, per germline. The trim removed 4 bases at V and 0 bases at J, leaving 4 bases unmatched. The CDR3 spans 15 residues. The CDR3 here is CASSQGGASYNEQFF. The CDR3 coding sequence is TGCGCCAGCAGCCAAGGGGGCGCCTCCTACAATGAGCAGTTCTTC.

CDR3 loop: CASMAGNNEQFF. CDR3 in DNA: TGCGCCAGCATGGCGGGGAACAATGAGCAGTTCTTC. J is TRBJ2-1 and V is TRBV5-1; a weak D match, TRBD2 (6 bases). The CDR3 runs to 12 residues. The germline V gene has CDR1 SGHRS and CDR2 YFSETQ. V was cut by 6 bases and J by 5 bases, with 9 bases left in between.

The V call is TRBV5-6, the J call TRBJ1-1; D possibly corresponds to TRBD1 (6 bases). The V and J ends lost 5 bases and 6 bases respectively, with 14 bases between them. The germline V gene encodes CDR1 SGHDT and CDR2 YYEEEE. The CDR3 covers 13 residues. CDR3 in DNA: TGTGCCAGCAGTGTGACGGGGGGCGCTGAAGCTTTCTTT. Its translation is CASSVTGGAEAFF.

The sample holds a few counts of this clone. This chain joins TRBV7-6 and TRBJ2-3; TRBD2 matches at 8 bases. The trim removed 4 bases at V and 2 bases at J, leaving 8 bases unmatched. Germline loops: CDR1 SGHVS, CDR2 FNYEAQ. CDR3 size: 16 residues. CDR3 loop: CASSSVAGGSTDTQYF. In nucleotides, the CDR3 is TGTGCCAGCAGCTCTGTGGCGGGGGGCTCCACAGATACGCAGTATTTT.